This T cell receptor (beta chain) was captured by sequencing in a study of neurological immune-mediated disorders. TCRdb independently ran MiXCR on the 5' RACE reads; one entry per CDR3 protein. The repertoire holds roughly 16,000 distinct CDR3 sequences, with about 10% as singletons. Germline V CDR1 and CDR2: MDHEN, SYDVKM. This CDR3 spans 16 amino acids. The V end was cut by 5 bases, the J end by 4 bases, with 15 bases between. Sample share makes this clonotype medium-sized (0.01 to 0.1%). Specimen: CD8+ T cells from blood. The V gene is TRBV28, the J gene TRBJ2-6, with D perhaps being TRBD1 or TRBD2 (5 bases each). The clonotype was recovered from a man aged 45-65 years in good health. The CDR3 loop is CASSPGPREGANVLTF. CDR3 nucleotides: TGTGCCAGCAGTCCGGGACCCCGAGAGGGGGCCAACGTCCTGACTTTC.